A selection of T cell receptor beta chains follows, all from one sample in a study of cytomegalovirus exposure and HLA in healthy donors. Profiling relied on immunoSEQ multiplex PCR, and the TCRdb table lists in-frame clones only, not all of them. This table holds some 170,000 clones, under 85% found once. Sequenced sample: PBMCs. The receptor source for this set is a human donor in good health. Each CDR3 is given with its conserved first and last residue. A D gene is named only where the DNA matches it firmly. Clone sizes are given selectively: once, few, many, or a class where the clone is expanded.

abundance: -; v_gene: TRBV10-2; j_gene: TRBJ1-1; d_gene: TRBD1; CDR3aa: CASSPDRPGQGFGYTEAFF; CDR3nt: TGCGCCAGCAGTCCGGACCGCCCGGGACAGGGTTTCGGGTACACTGAAGCTTTCTTT
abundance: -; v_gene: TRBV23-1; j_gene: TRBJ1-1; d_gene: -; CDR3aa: CASSRSGGEPNTEAFF; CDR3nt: TGCGCCAGCAGTCGGTCTGGCGGAGAACCGAACACTGAAGCTTTCTTT
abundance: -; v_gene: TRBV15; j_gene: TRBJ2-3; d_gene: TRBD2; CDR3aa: CATSRRLAGNADTQYF; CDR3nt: TGTGCCACCAGCAGACGACTAGCGGGGAACGCAGATACGCAGTATTTT
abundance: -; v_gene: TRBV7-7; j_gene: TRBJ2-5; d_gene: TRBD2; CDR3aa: CASSRPGGQETQYF; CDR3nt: TGTGCTAGCAGCCGTCCGGGGGGACAAGAGACCCAGTACTTC
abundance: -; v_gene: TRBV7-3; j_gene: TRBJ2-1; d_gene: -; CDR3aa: CASSLPGYDNEQFF; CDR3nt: TGTGCCAGCAGCCTCCCCGGGTACGACAATGAGCAGTTCTTC
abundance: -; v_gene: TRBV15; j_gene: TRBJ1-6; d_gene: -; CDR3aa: CATSIKGVNSPLHF; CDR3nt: TGTGCCACCAGCATAAAAGGGGTCAATTCACCCCTCCACTTT
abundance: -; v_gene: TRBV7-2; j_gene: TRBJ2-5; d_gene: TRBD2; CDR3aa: CASSLGGLAGGYQETQYF; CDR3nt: TGTGCCAGCAGCTTAGGGGGACTAGCGGGGGGGTACCAAGAGACCCAGTACTTC
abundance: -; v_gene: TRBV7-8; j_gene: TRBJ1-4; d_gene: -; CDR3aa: CASTNPTNEKLFF; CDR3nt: TGTGCCAGCACTAATCCAACTAATGAAAAACTGTTTTTT
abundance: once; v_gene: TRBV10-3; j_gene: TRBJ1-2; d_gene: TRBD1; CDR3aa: CATGGGDRGYGYTF; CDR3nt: TGTGCCACAGGGGGAGGGGACAGGGGCTATGGCTACACCTTC
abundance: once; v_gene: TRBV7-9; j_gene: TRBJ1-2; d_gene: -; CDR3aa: CASSLGIGVDYGYTF; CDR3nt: TGTGCCAGCAGCTTAGGAATCGGGGTGGATTATGGCTACACCTTC
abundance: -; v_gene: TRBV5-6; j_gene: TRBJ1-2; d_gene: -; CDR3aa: CASSRPVTGYPNYGYTF; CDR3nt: TGTGCCAGCAGCCGCCCCGTAACAGGGTACCCTAACTATGGCTACACCTTC
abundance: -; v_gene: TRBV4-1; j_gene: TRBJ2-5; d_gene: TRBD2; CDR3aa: CASSPGLAGPGETQYF; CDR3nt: TGCGCCAGCAGCCCGGGACTAGCGGGGCCCGGGGAGACCCAGTACTTC
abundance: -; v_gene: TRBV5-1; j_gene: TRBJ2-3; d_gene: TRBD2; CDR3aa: CASSLAAGGPDTQYF; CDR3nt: TGCGCCAGCAGCTTGGCGGCGGGGGGGCCAGATACGCAGTATTTT
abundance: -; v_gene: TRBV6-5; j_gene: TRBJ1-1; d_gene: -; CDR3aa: CASSRDTEAFF; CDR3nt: TGTGCCAGCAGTCGAGACACTGAAGCTTTCTTT
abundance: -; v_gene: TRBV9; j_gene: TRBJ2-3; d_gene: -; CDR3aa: CASSVARGTDTQYF; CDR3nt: TGTGCCAGCAGCGTAGCCAGGGGTACAGATACGCAGTATTTT
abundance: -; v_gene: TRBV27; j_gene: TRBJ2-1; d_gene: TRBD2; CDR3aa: CASSLPGTNLFEQFF; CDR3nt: TGTGCCAGCAGTTTACCCGGGACTAACCTCTTTGAGCAGTTCTTC
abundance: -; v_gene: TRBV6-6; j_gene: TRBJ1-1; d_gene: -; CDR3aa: CASSRGNGVEAFF; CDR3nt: TGTGCCAGCAGCCGGGGGAACGGGGTTGAAGCTTTCTTT
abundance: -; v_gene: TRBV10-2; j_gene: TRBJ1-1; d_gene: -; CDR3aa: CASNVGTPMNTEAFF; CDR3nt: TGCGCCAGCAACGTCGGGACACCCATGAACACTGAAGCTTTCTTT
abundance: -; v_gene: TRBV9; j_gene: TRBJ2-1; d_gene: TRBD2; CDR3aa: CASSVNPREGGGAIYNEQFF; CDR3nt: TGTGCCAGCAGCGTAAACCCTCGTGAGGGCGGGGGGGCCATTTACAATGAGCAGTTCTTC
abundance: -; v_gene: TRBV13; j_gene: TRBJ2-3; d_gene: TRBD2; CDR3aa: CASSLGTSGGNLRTDTQYF; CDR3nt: TGTGCCAGCAGCTTAGGGACTAGCGGGGGAAACCTTCGCACAGATACGCAGTATTTT
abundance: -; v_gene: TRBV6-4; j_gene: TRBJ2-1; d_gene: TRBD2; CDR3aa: CASSDSKSGGYNEQFF; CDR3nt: TGTGCCAGCAGTGACTCGAAAAGCGGGGGCTACAATGAGCAGTTCTTC
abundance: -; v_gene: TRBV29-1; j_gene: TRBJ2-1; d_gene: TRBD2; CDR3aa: CSLRLAGVVVNEQFF; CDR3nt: TGCAGCCTTAGACTAGCGGGGGTAGTAGTCAATGAGCAGTTCTTC
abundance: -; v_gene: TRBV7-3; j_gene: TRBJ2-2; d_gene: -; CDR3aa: CASSLMATTSGGELFF; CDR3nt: TGTGCCAGCAGCTTAATGGCAACTACTTCCGGCGGGGAGCTGTTTTTT
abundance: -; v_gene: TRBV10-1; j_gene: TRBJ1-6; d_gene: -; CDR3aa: CASSVGESPLHF; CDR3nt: TGCGCCAGCAGTGTGGGAGAATCACCCCTCCACTTT
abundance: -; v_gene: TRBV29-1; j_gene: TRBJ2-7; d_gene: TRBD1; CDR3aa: CSVLTWDSLSYEQYF; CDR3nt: TGCAGCGTTTTGACGTGGGACAGTCTGTCCTACGAGCAGTACTTC
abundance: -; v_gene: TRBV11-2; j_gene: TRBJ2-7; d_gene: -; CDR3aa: CASSPQGYEQYF; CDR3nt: TGTGCCAGCAGCCCCCAGGGCTACGAGCAGTACTTC
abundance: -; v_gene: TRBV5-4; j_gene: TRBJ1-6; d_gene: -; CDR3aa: CASSLDNSRYNSPLHF; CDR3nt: TGTGCCAGCAGCTTGGACAACAGCCGCTATAATTCACCCCTCCACTTT
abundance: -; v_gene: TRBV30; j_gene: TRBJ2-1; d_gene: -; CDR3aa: CAWSRSDNEQFF; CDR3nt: TGTGCCTGGAGTCGGTCGGACAATGAGCAGTTCTTC
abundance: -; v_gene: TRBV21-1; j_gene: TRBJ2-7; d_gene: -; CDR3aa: CASSQAGASYEQYF; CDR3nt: TGTGCCAGCAGCCAAGCGGGGGCCTCCTACGAGCAGTACTTC
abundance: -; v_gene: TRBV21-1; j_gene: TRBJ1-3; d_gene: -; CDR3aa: CASRPGGARGGNTIYF; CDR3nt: TGTGCCAGCAGACCGGGAGGCGCGCGGGGTGGAAACACCATATATTTT
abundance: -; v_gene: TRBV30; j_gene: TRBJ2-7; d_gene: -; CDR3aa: CAWGGGIYEQYF; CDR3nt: TGTGCCTGGGGCGGAGGGATCTACGAGCAGTACTTC
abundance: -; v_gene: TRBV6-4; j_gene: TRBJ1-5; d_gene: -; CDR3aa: CASSVDIFQPQHF; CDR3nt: TGTGCCAGCAGTGTGGACATTTTTCAGCCCCAGCATTTT
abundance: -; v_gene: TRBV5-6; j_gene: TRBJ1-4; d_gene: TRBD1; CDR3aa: CASSRRDRHNEKLFF; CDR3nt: TGTGCCAGCAGCCGCCGGGACAGGCATAATGAAAAACTGTTTTTT
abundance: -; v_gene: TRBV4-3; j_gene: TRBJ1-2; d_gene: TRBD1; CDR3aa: CASSRRLRQGEGYTF; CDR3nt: TGCGCCAGCAGCCGCCGCCTCCGACAGGGTGAAGGCTACACCTTC
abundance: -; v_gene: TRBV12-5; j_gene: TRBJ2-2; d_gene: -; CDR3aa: CASGLVSGSGTGELFF; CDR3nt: TGTGCTAGTGGTTTGGTATCAGGGTCAGGCACCGGGGAGCTGTTTTTT
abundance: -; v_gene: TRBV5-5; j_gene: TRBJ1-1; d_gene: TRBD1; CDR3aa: CASSLGWDRNTEAFF; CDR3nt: TGTGCCAGCAGCTTGGGTTGGGACAGGAACACTGAAGCTTTCTTT
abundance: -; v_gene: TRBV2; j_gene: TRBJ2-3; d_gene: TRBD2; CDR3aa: CASRYSGVTDTQYF; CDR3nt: TGTGCCAGCAGGTATAGCGGGGTAACAGATACGCAGTATTTT
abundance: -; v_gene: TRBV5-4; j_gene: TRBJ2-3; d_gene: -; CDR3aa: CASSLAGALDTQYF; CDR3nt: TGTGCCAGCAGCTTGGCTGGGGCCCTGGATACGCAGTATTTT
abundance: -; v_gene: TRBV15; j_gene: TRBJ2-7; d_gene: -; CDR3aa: CATSRSAGVGEQYF; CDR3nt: TGTGCCACCAGCAGATCAGCGGGTGTAGGCGAGCAGTACTTC
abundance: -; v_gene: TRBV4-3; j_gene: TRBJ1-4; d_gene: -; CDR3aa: CASSQDLWTVNEKLFF; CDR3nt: TGCGCCAGCAGCCAAGATCTCTGGACAGTTAATGAAAAACTGTTTTTT
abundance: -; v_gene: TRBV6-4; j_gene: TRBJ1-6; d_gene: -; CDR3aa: CASREDRSSYNSPLHF; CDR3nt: TGTGCCAGCAGGGAAGACAGGAGCTCCTATAATTCACCCCTCCACTTT
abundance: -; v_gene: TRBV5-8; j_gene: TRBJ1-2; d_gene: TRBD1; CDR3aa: CASSLEGTGGVDGYTF; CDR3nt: TGTGCCAGCAGCTTGGAGGGGACAGGGGGCGTTGATGGCTACACCTTC
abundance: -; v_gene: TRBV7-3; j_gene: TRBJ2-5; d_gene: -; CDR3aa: CASSSTREETQYF; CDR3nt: TGTGCCAGCAGTTCTACTAGAGAAGAGACCCAGTACTTC
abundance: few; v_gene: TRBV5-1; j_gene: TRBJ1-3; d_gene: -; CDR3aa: CASTSQQGGNTIYF; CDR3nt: TGCGCCAGCACCTCCCAACAGGGTGGAAACACCATATATTTT
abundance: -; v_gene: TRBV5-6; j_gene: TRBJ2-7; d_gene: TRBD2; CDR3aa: CASSPSAGRYEQYF; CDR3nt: TGTGCCAGCAGCCCATCAGCGGGACGCTACGAGCAGTACTTC
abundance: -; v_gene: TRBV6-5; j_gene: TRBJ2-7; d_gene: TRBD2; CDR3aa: CASSRGLAGVYEQYF; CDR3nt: TGTGCCAGCAGTCGTGGACTAGCGGGGGTTTACGAGCAGTACTTC
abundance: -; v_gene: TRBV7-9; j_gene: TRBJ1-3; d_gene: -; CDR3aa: CASSQERRSVDTIYF; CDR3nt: TGTGCCAGCAGCCAAGAACGCCGAAGCGTGGACACCATATATTTT
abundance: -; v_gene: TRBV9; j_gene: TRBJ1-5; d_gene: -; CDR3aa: CASSVYGGRNQPQHF; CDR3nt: TGTGCCAGCAGCGTATACGGAGGGCGGAATCAGCCCCAGCATTTT